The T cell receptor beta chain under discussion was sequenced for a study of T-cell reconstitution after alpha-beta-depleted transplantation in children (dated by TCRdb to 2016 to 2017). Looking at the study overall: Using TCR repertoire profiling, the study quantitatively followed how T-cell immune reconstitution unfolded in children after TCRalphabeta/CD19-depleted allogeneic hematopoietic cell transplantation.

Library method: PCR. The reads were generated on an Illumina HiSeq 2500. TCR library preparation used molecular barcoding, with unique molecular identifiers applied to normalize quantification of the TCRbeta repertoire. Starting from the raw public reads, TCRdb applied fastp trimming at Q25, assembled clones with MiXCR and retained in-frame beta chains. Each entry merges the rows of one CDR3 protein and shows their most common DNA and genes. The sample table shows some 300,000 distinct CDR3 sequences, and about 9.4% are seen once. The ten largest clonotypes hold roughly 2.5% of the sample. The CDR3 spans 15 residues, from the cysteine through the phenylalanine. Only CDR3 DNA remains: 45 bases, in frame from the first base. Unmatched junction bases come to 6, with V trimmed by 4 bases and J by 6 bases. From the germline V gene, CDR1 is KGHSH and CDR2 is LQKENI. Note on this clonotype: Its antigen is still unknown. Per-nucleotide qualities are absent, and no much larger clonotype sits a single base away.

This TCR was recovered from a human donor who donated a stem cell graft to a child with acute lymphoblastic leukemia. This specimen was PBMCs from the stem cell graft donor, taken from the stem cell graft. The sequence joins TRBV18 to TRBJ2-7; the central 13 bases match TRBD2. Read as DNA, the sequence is TGTGCCAGCTCACGCACTAGCGGGAGGGCCGTCGAGCAGTACTTC. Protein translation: CASSRTSGRAVEQYF.